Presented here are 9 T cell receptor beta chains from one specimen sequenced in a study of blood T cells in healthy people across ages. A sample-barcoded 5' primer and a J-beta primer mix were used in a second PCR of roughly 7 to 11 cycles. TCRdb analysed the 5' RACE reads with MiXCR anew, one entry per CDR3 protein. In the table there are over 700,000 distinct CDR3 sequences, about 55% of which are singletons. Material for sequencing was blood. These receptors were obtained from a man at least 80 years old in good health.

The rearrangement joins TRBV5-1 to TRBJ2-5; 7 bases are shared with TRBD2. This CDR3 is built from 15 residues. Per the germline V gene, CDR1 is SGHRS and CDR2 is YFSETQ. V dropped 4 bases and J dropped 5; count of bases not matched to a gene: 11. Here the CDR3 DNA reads TGCGCCAGCAGCCCGGGAGGCACGGGAGAGGAGACCCAGTACTTC. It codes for CASSPGGTGEETQYF. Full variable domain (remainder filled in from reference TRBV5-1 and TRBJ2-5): KAGVTQTPRYLIKTRGQQVTLSCSPISGHRSVSWYQQTPGQGLQFLFEYFSETQRNKGNFPGRFSGRQFSNSRSEMNVSTLELGDSALYLCASSPGGTGEETQYFGPGTRLLVL.

The CDR3 coding sequence is TGTGCCAGCAGCCGAATCGGGACTAGCGGCTCATACGAGCAGTACTTC. The encoded protein is CASSRIGTSGSYEQYF. V and J are TRBV4-2 and TRBJ2-7; TRBD2 matches 11 bases. Germline CDR1 is LGHNA and CDR2 is YNFKEQ. CDR3 length equals 16 residues. V was clipped by 4 bases and J by 4 bases; unmatched bases: 9.

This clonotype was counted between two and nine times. This CDR3 reads CASSYSDTDRNYGYTF. The CDR3 DNA reads as TGTGCCAGCAGTTACTCGGACACTGATCGTAACTATGGCTACACCTTC. The genes are TRBV6-2 or TRBV6-3 and TRBJ1-2, with D possibly being TRBD1 (5 bases). This CDR3 spans 16 amino acids. Germline CDR1 and CDR2: MNHEY and SVGEGT. V lost 0 bases, J lost 1 base, and 12 bases lay in between.

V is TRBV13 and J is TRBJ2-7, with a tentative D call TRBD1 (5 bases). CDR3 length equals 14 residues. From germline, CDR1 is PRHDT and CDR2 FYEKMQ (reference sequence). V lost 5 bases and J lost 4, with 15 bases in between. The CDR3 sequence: CASSPRGARYEQYF. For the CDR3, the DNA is TGTGCCAGCAGCCCCCGTGGGGCGCGATACGAGCAGTACTTC.

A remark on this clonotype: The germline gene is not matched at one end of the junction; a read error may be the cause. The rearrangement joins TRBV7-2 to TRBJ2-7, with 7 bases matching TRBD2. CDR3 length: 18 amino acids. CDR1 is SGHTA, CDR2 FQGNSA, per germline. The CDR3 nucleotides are TGTGCCGGCAGCTTCCGAGCTACCTGGACTAGGAGCTCCTACGAGCAGTACTTC. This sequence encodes CAGSFRATWTRSSYEQYF.

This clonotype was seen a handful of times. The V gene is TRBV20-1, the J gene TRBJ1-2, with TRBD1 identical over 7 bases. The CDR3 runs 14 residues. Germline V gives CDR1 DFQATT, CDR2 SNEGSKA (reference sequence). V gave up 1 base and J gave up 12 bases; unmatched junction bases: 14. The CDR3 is CSARATGSGSTDTF. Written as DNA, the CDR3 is TGCAGTGCTAGAGCGACAGGGTCAGGCTCTACGGACACCTTC.

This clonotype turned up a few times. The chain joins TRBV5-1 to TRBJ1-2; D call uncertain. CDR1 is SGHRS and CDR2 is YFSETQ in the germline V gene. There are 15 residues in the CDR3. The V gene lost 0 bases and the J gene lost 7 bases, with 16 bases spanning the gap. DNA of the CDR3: TGCGCCAGCAGCTTGGAGCCAGGCGACTTAGGTGGCTACACCTTC. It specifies CASSLEPGDLGGYTF. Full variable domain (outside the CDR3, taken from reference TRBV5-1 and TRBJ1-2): KAGVTQTPRYLIKTRGQQVTLSCSPISGHRSVSWYQQTPGQGLQFLFEYFSETQRNKGNFPGRFSGRQFSNSRSEMNVSTLELGDSALYLCASSLEPGDLGGYTFGSGTRLTVV.

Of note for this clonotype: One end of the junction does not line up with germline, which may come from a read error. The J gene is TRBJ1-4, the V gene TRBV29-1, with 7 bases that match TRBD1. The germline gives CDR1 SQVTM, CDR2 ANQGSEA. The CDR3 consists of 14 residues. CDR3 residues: CSAEIQGLARKLFF. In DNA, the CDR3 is TGCAGCGCTGAAATACAGGGGTTGGCAAGAAAACTGTTTTTT.

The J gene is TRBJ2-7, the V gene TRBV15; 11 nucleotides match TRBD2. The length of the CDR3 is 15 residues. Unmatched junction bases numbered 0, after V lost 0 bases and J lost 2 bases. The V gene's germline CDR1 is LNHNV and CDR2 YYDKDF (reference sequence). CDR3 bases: TGTGCCACCAGCAGAGAACTAGCGGGAGCCTACGAGCAGTACTTC. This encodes CATSRELAGAYEQYF.